The present entry profiles one T cell receptor (beta chain) with its context. Its antigen is as yet unknown. This sample is part of a study of T-cell reconstitution after alpha-beta-depleted transplantation in children. General observations from the study: Surviving recipient cells, namely T cells and thymic progenitors, were the source of high day-60 TCRbeta diversity in some patients. Expanded graft clones numbering several hundred reportedly gave rise to alpha-beta T cells about two months after transplant. From newly produced T cells came most of the T-cell counts and diversity one year after transplant.

The CDR3 is 11 residues long. V was cut by 6 bases and J by 7 bases, with 6 bases left in between. The germline gives CDR1 ENHRY, CDR2 SYGVKD. TCRbeta library construction was performed incorporating unique molecular identifiers. MiXCR, applied by TCRdb to the PCR reads, yields one record per CDR3 protein. The table includes roughly 310,000 distinct CDR3 sequences, approximately 20% detected once. The TCR originated in a male patient between 10 and 17 years old who had a stem cell transplant for acute lymphoblastic leukemia, so the T cells may come from the graft donor. This rearrangement joins TRBV10-3 to TRBJ2-2; a weak D match, TRBD1 (5 bases). Sequenced here: PBMCs, mostly from graft donor cells, sampled 180 days after TCRalphabeta/CD19-depleted stem cell transplant. Here the CDR3 reads CAIRDIGELFF. CDR3 nucleotides: TGTGCCATCAGGGACATCGGGGAGCTGTTTTTT.